Following are 21 T cell receptor beta chains from one sample sequenced in a study of patients and donors after allogeneic stem cell transplantation. TCRdb re-called the RT-PCR reads with MiXCR, one entry per CDR3 protein. This sample has 70,000 to 85,000 distinct CDR3 sequences, with roughly 29% found just once. Source material: blood, either unsorted or a sorted T cell fraction (not recorded which). The receptor set was obtained from a human donor who was either an allogeneic HSCT recipient or a stem cell or donor lymphocyte infusion donor (not recorded which). It is not recorded whose cells these are; they may come from a transplant donor.

This clonotype was detected only a few times. The chain links TRBV6-5 to TRBJ1-6; D not resolved. This CDR3 is 15 amino acids long. Trimming pared 2 bases from V and 8 bases from J, leaving 13 bases between. CDR1 and CDR2 from the germline V gene are MNHEY and SVGAGI. This CDR3 is CASSYERTVDSPLHF. For the CDR3, the DNA is TGTGCCAGCAGTTACGAGAGAACAGTAGATTCACCCCTCCACTTT.

CDR3 sequence: CASSPRVVVPSSYEQYF. CDR3 nucleotide sequence: TGCGCCAGCAGCCCACGTGTTGTGGTCCCTAGCTCCTACGAGCAGTACTTC. This rearrangement joins TRBV5-1 to TRBJ2-7, with unresolved D. The ends were cut back, 4 bases at V and 0 bases at J, with 20 bases in the middle. CDR1 and CDR2 (germline): SGHRS, YFSETQ. The CDR3 loop spans 17 amino acids.

The chain couples TRBV20-1 to TRBJ2-7; TRBD2 matches 7 bases. The germline V gene has CDR1 DFQATT and CDR2 SNEGSKA (reference sequence). This CDR3 has 15 amino acids. The V and J ends lost 3 bases and 4 bases, in that order; junction bases with no gene match: 12. CDR3 region: CSARERGPGSYEQYF. DNA for the CDR3: TGCAGTGCTAGGGAGCGGGGACCTGGCTCGTACGAGCAGTACTTC.

The V and J genes are TRBV7-8 and TRBJ2-3, with TRBD1 matching over 7 bases. The CDR3 is 16 amino acids. V gave up 5 bases and J gave up 4 bases; unmatched junction bases: 12. Germline V CDR1 and CDR2: SGHVS, FQNEAQ. CDR3 sequence (DNA): TGTGCCAGCAGCCCAAGACAGGGTACTGAGGCAGATACGCAGTATTTT. Its protein product is CASSPRQGTEADTQYF.

The DNA of the CDR3 is TGTGCCAGCAACCTTCTAGCGGGATACGAGCAGTACTTC. Residues: CASNLLAGYEQYF. This chain connects TRBV6-2 or TRBV6-3 to TRBJ2-7, with TRBD2 matching over 9 bases. This CDR3 has 13 residues. The V and J ends lost 7 bases and 4 bases, in that order; junction bases with no gene match: 5. CDR1 is MNHEY, CDR2 SVGEGT, per germline.

J is TRBJ1-6 and V is TRBV11-3; TRBD1 matches at 9 bases. The J segment lost 9 bases and the V segment lost 6 bases, leaving 6 bases of the junction unmatched. The germline V gene has CDR1 SGHNT and CDR2 YENEEA. CDR3 size: 14 residues. Written as DNA, the CDR3 is TGTGCCAGCAGTCCGGGACAGGGACCTTCACCCCTCCACTTT. Encoded protein: CASSPGQGPSPLHF.

The chain joins TRBV7-3 to TRBJ2-1; D may be TRBD1 (5 bases). Germline V gene sequence: CDR1 SGHTA, CDR2 FQGTGA. This CDR3 comprises 14 residues. Between the trimmed V and J ends, which lost 4 bases and 9 bases, there was a span of 16 bases. The CDR3 loop is CASSSPPQGGEQFF. CDR3 bases: TGTGCCAGCAGCTCCCCCCCCCAGGGCGGTGAGCAGTTCTTC.

The chain employs TRBV7-9 and TRBJ1-5; the D gene is possibly TRBD1 (6 bases). The germline V and J ends were trimmed by 7 bases and 0 bases, with 19 bases remaining between them. Germline CDR1 SEHNR, CDR2 FQNEAQ (reference sequence). The CDR3 length is 17 residues. The CDR3 DNA reads as TGTGCCAGCACCCCTCTTCACCAGGGGTATAGCAATCAGCCCCAGCATTTT. Translated, it gives CASTPLHQGYSNQPQHF.

The chain carries TRBV29-1 and TRBJ2-3; TRBD1 might be the D (5 bases). This CDR3 region has 12 residues. The germline V gene encodes CDR1 SQVTM and CDR2 ANQGSEA. V lost 6 bases, J lost 5 bases, and 12 bases lay in between. CDR3 coding DNA: TGCAGCGTGCGCACAGGAAGAGATACGCAGTATTTT. Translated: CSVRTGRDTQYF.

The rearrangement links TRBV27 to TRBJ2-7, with a possible D match to TRBD1 (6 bases). The CDR3 loop spans 14 amino acids. V was cut by 3 bases and J by 0 bases, with 9 bases left in between. The germline gives CDR1 MNHEY, CDR2 SMNVEV (reference sequence). The CDR3 sequence: CASSLRGFSYEQYF. The CDR3 DNA is TGTGCCAGCAGTTTGAGGGGGTTCTCCTACGAGCAGTACTTC.

This clonotype was found a few times. The J gene is TRBJ1-1, the V gene TRBV5-1; 7 bases line up with TRBD1. V lost 7 bases to trimming and J lost 4 bases; unmatched junction nucleotides: 10. This CDR3 spans 14 amino acids. Germline V gene data show CDR1 as SGHRS and CDR2 as YFSETQ. CDR3 amino acids: CASEQGTPGTEAFF. The CDR3 DNA is TGCGCCAGCGAACAGGGGACCCCGGGCACTGAAGCTTTCTTT.

This chain joins TRBV29-1 and TRBJ2-1; D possibly corresponds to TRBD2 (6 bases). The germline CDR1 and CDR2 sequences are SQVTM and ANQGSEA. CDR3 size: 10 residues. Trimming took off 6 bases at V and 13 bases at J, with 13 bases between the two ends. CDR3 residues: CSVPTSPQFF. Written as DNA, the CDR3 is TGCAGCGTCCCGACTAGTCCCCAGTTCTTC.

This clonotype has more than one count but fewer than ten. V is TRBV2 and J is TRBJ2-7, with D perhaps given as TRBD1 or TRBD2 (5 bases each). The germline V and J ends were trimmed by 8 bases and 3 bases, with 14 bases remaining between them. In germline, CDR1 is SNHLY, CDR2 FYNNEI. The CDR3 is 13 residues long. CDR3 protein: CASSGGGFYEQYF. The CDR3 nucleotides read TGTGCCAGCTCGGGTGGGGGTTTCTACGAGCAGTACTTC.

This clonotype has more than one count but fewer than ten. J is TRBJ1-4 and V is TRBV20-1; TRBD1 agrees at 8 bases. CDR1 and CDR2 from the germline V gene are DFQATT and SNEGSKA (reference sequence). J lost 5 bases, V lost 6 bases, and 5 bases had no gene match. The CDR3 is 13 residues long. The CDR3 region is CSALTGANEKLFF. CDR3 DNA sequence: TGCAGTGCCCTGACAGGGGCCAATGAAAAACTGTTTTTT.

This clonotype was seen only a few times. The CDR3 DNA is TGCGCCAGCAGCCAAGATAGCCCATGGACAGGACCTCAAGAGACCCAGTACTTC. Residues: CASSQDSPWTGPQETQYF. The V call is TRBV4-1, the J call TRBJ2-5; 7 bases map to TRBD1. Looked up from germline, CDR1 is MGHRA and CDR2 is YSYEKL. With V trimmed by 0 bases and J by 2 bases, 12 bases remained unmatched. The CDR3 is 18 amino acids.

CDR3 amino acids: CSISSGSSYNEQFF. CDR3 bases: TGCAGCATTAGTAGCGGGAGCTCCTACAATGAGCAGTTCTTC. V and J are TRBV29-1 and TRBJ2-1; 9 nucleotides line up with TRBD2. V lost 8 bases and J lost 0; bases outside the gene matches: 5. The CDR3 loop spans 14 amino acids. Germline loops: CDR1 SQVTM, CDR2 ANQGSEA.

This clonotype has more than one count but fewer than ten. As DNA, the CDR3 is TGCGCCAGCAGCTTGGTTAAGGCTGAGCAGTTCTTC. It yields the protein CASSLVKAEQFF. The chain carries TRBV5-1 and TRBJ2-1; D unresolved. Germline V gene data show CDR1 as SGHRS and CDR2 as YFSETQ. V was cut by 0 bases and J by 9 bases, with 7 bases left in between. The CDR3 runs to 12 residues. Based on the CDR3 plus reference TRBV5-1 and TRBJ2-1, the full variable domain is KAGVTQTPRYLIKTRGQQVTLSCSPISGHRSVSWYQQTPGQGLQFLFEYFSETQRNKGNFPGRFSGRQFSNSRSEMNVSTLELGDSALYLCASSLVKAEQFFGPGTRLTVL.

This clonotype occurred a few times. The chain has TRBV7-9 and TRBJ1-1; D not resolved. CDR1 is SEHNR, CDR2 FQNEAQ, per germline (reference sequence). Trimming removed 5 bases at V and 2 bases at J, with 6 bases between. The CDR3 is 12 amino acids. The CDR3 loop reads CASSRFNTEAFF. CDR3 DNA: TGTGCCAGCAGCCGATTTAACACTGAAGCTTTCTTT.

This clonotype was picked up a small number of times. The V call is TRBV5-1, the J call TRBJ2-7; 9 bases map to TRBD2. Germline V gene sequence: CDR1 SGHRS, CDR2 YFSETQ. V gave up 5 bases and J gave up 4 bases; unmatched junction bases: 10. The CDR3 loop spans 15 amino acids. The CDR3 is CASRREGLAFYEQYF. CDR3 nucleotides: TGCGCCAGCAGAAGAGAAGGACTAGCGTTTTACGAGCAGTACTTC.

The DNA of the CDR3 is TGCGCCAGCAGCTTTTTAGAGGTGGAAAGGGAGCTGTTTTTT. Its translation is CASSFLEVERELFF. V gene TRBV5-1 combines with J gene TRBJ2-2; unclear D gene. Germline CDR1 is SGHRS and CDR2 is YFSETQ. The V and J ends lost 2 bases and 9 bases respectively, with 14 bases between them. The CDR3 spans 14 residues.

This clonotype was seen a handful of times. This chain joins TRBV12-3 or TRBV12-4 and TRBJ2-3; 9 bases match TRBD2. This CDR3 is built from 14 residues. The J segment lost 4 bases and the V segment lost 5 bases, leaving 4 bases of the junction unmatched. The CDR3 nucleotides are TGTGCCAGCAGTAATAGCGGGAGAGCAGATACGCAGTATTTT. This gives the protein CASSNSGRADTQYF.